One TCR beta chain is described in this entry. The CDR3 spans 12 residues. The sample is drawn from a study of blood T cell repertoires in COVID-19. TCRdb keeps only in-frame clones here, not all; method: immunoSEQ multiplex PCR. The sample yields about 190,000 clones, more than 85% seen once. Sequenced input: PBMCs or T cells enriched from blood (not recorded which). The clonotype comes from a woman in her 40s in a cohort exposed to, infected with or recovered from COVID-19 (not recorded which). The chain is built from TRBV21-1 and TRBJ1-4; the tabulated D call, TRBD1, remains unverified against the DNA. TRBV21-1 is marked as a pseudogene. DNA for the CDR3: TGTGCCAGGGGGACAGGGGATGAAAAACTGTTTTTT. As protein: CARGTGDEKLFF.